This T cell receptor beta chain was identified in a study of shared clonotypes between healthy human individuals. Points from the study as a whole: The donor pool, a small one, limited the genetic and exposure-history diversity represented.

Per germline, CDR1 LNHNV and CDR2 YYDKDF (reference sequence). V was clipped by 0 bases and J by 4 bases, with 9 bases between them. CDR3 size: 14 residues. Terminally differentiated effector memory CD45RA+ cells were excluded from the naive CD8 cells, which were CD45RO-negative and positively selected for CCR7. As for this clone: Its antigen is unidentified.

The material for each subset, its genomic DNA, was split evenly across several immunoSEQ plates. Per the study methods: ImmunoSEQ gave junction-only sequences without quality scores, so filtering differed. Sequencing used immunoSEQ multiplex PCR; TCRdb keeps in-frame clones, though not all of them. V and J calls and clone size are given by that table; D and trimming were obtained from the DNA. The sample holds more than 2 million clones, just over 90% seen once. Material for sequencing was naive CD8+ T cells from PBMCs. The chain is built from TRBV15 and TRBJ1-2; D not resolved. The receptor's source is a man in his late teens or twenties in good health. Some clones in this sample may be carry-over from other donors' samples. The CDR3 sequence: CATSRENSFYGYTF. The DNA for the CDR3 is TGTGCCACCAGCAGAGAAAACAGTTTCTATGGCTACACCTTC.